These T cell receptor beta chains were read from a single sample in a study of STAT3 mutations in large granular lymphocyte leukemia. The protocol was immunoSEQ multiplex PCR, while the TCRdb copy is restricted to in-frame clones and leaves out a portion. The sample consists of more than 6,500 clones, under 85% of them appearing once. The sample was peripheral blood mononuclear cells. The receptor set was obtained from a woman aged 40 to 55 with T-cell large granular lymphocyte leukemia. Some clones in this sample may be carry-over from other donors' samples. Both conserved end residues are part of each CDR3. The D gene is left open where the match is weak. For some rows the clone size is stated as once, few or many, or as a class when expanded; others skip it.

CASSSRTQATGNTIYF TGTGCCAGCTCATCACGAACACAGGCCACTGGAAACACCATATATTTT NA NA TRBJ1-3 TRBV18
CASSFGTGRYGYTF TGCGCCAGCAGCTTTGGGACGGGCCGGTACGGCTACACCTTC NA NA TRBJ1-2 TRBV5-1
CASSPETGSYQGKLFF TGTGCCAGCTCACCAGAGACAGGTTCCTACCAGGGAAAACTGTTTTTT NA NA TRBJ1-4 TRBV18
CAWTRLAGEQYF TGTGCCTGGACTAGACTAGCGGGCGAGCAGTACTTC once TRBD2 TRBJ2-7 TRBV30
CASSPRGSDGTEAFF TGCGCCAGCAGCCCTCGGGGGTCTGACGGCACTGAAGCTTTCTTT once NA TRBJ1-1 TRBV5-1
CASSHGEGALETQYF TGTGCCAGCAGCCACGGGGAGGGGGCGCTTGAGACCCAGTACTTC NA NA TRBJ2-5 TRBV7-9
CASSLGDSHYEQYF TGTGCCAGCAGCTTAGGGGACAGCCATTACGAGCAGTACTTC NA TRBD1 TRBJ2-7 TRBV5-4
CSVPDPRGSYEQYF TGCAGCGTTCCGGATCCGAGGGGCTCCTACGAGCAGTACTTC NA NA TRBJ2-7 TRBV29-1
CARYKDRAEDSNQPQHF TGCGCCAGATATAAGGACAGGGCGGAAGATAGCAATCAGCCCCAGCATTTT NA TRBD1 TRBJ1-5 TRBV5-1
CASSLEGASTEAFF TGCGCCAGCAGCTTGGAGGGGGCGTCCACTGAAGCTTTCTTT NA TRBD1 TRBJ1-1 TRBV5-1
CASSLGGQGLLYEQYF TGTGCCAGCAGCTTAGGCGGTCAGGGGTTGTTGTACGAGCAGTACTTC NA NA TRBJ2-7 TRBV7-9
CAISESPDRAPLHF TGTGCCATCAGTGAGTCCCCGGACAGAGCCCCCCTCCACTTT NA NA TRBJ1-6 TRBV10-3
CASSLLEYEQYF TGCGCCAGCAGCTTGCTAGAATACGAGCAGTACTTC NA NA TRBJ2-7 TRBV5-1
CASSFGPSEAFF TGTGCCAGCAGCTTTGGTCCGTCGGAAGCTTTCTTT NA NA TRBJ1-1 TRBV5-4
CASSSGGAKNIQYF TGCGCCAGCAGCTCGGGAGGAGCCAAAAACATTCAGTACTTC few TRBD2 TRBJ2-4 TRBV5-1
CSVEVGASGGLGEQFF TGCAGCGTTGAAGTTGGGGCTAGCGGGGGCCTGGGTGAGCAGTTCTTC NA TRBD2 TRBJ2-1 TRBV29-1
CASSIGMFGADTQYF TGTGCCAGCAGCATTGGGATGTTCGGTGCAGATACGCAGTATTTT NA NA TRBJ2-3 TRBV7-9
CSVDPGTGGHEQYF TGCAGCGTTGACCCCGGGACAGGGGGGCACGAGCAGTACTTC NA TRBD1 TRBJ2-7 TRBV29-1
CASSPYGSYGYTF TGTGCCAGCAGTCCCTACGGGTCTTATGGCTACACCTTC NA NA TRBJ1-2 TRBV6-5
CASSPRVVFSGANVLTF TGTGCCAGCTCACCTCGAGTAGTGTTCTCTGGGGCCAACGTCCTGACTTTC NA NA TRBJ2-6 TRBV18
CASSLSAAKNIQYF TGTGCCAGTAGTCTTAGCGCAGCCAAAAACATTCAGTACTTC few NA TRBJ2-4 TRBV19
CASSSSGQQGYTF TGTGCCAGCAGTTCCTCCGGACAGCAAGGCTACACCTTC NA NA TRBJ1-2 TRBV27
CASSYFTPGVSNTEAFF TGCGCCAGCAGCTACTTCACCCCAGGGGTGTCGAACACTGAAGCTTTCTTT NA NA TRBJ1-1 TRBV5-1
CASSLVGRTEVGEQYF TGCGCCAGCAGCTTGGTCGGACGGACCGAAGTAGGGGAGCAGTACTTC NA NA TRBJ2-7 TRBV5-1
CASSSDPYSYEQYF TGCGCCAGCAGCTCGGACCCATACTCCTACGAGCAGTACTTC NA NA TRBJ2-7 TRBV5-1
CASSFGLRAQETQYF TGTGCCAGCAGCTTCGGACTCCGGGCCCAAGAGACCCAGTACTTC large NA TRBJ2-5 TRBV7-2
CASSQGLEQFF TGTGCCAGCTCACAGGGGCTTGAGCAGTTCTTC NA NA TRBJ2-1 TRBV18
CSVQTTNYGYTF TGCAGCGTTCAAACAACTAACTATGGCTACACCTTC NA NA TRBJ1-2 TRBV29-1
CASSGSGYEQYF TGCGCCAGCAGCGGAAGTGGCTACGAGCAGTACTTC NA NA TRBJ2-7 TRBV5-1
CAWSRARGYGYTF TGTGCCTGGAGTCGGGCCAGGGGCTATGGCTACACCTTC few NA TRBJ1-2 TRBV30
CASSLGSGGAYEQYF TGCGCCAGCAGCTTGGGTAGCGGGGGGGCCTACGAGCAGTACTTC NA TRBD2 TRBJ2-7 TRBV5-1
CASSQERTQPQHF TGTGCCAGCTCACAGGAGAGGACTCAGCCCCAGCATTTT NA NA TRBJ1-5 TRBV18
CASSPWGRGTQETQYF TGCGCCAGCAGCCCGTGGGGCAGGGGAACCCAAGAGACCCAGTACTTC NA NA TRBJ2-5 TRBV5-1
CASSSQGVGNYGYTF TGTGCCAGCAGCTCCCAGGGGGTTGGGAACTATGGCTACACCTTC NA TRBD1 TRBJ1-2 TRBV7-9
CSGWTGDTEAFF TGCAGCGGATGGACAGGGGACACTGAAGCTTTCTTT NA TRBD1 TRBJ1-1 TRBV29-1
CASSESRDGKSYTF TGCGCCAGCAGTGAGTCGAGGGACGGAAAGAGCTACACCTTC NA NA TRBJ1-2 TRBV10-2
CASSPSGNTEAFF TGTGCCAGCTCACCATCGGGGAACACTGAAGCTTTCTTT NA NA TRBJ1-1 TRBV18
CAWSSGWEETQYF TGTGCCTGGAGCTCTGGTTGGGAAGAGACCCAGTACTTC few NA TRBJ2-5 TRBV30
CSGTGPSTDTQYF TGCAGCGGGACAGGTCCGAGCACAGATACGCAGTATTTT NA TRBD1 TRBJ2-3 TRBV29-1
CAWRTDSNQPQHF TGTGCCTGGAGAACAGATAGCAATCAGCCCCAGCATTTT NA NA TRBJ1-5 TRBV30